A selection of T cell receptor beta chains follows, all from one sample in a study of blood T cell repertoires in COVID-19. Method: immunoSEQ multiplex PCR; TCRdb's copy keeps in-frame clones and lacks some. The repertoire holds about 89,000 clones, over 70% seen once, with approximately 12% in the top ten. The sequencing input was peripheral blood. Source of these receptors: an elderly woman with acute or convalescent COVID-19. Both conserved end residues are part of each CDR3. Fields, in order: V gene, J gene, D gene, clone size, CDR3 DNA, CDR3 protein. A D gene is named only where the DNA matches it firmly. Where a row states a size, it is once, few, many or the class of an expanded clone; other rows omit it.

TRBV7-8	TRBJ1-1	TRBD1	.	TGTGCCAGCAGCTGGCAGGGGGCGTATGATTACACTGAAGCTTTCTTT	CASSWQGAYDYTEAFF
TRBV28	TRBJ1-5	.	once	TGTGCCAGCAATAAGATTAGAAACAATCAGCCCCAGCATTTT	CASNKIRNNQPQHF
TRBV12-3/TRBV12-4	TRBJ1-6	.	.	TGTGCCAGCAGCCCTTCTCTTGATTCACCCCTCCACTTT	CASSPSLDSPLHF
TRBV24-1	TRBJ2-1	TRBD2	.	TGTGCCACCAGTGGGTCGCGGGGGGAACCTGAGGAGCAGTTCTTC	CATSGSRGEPEEQFF
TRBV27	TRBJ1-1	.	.	TGTGCCAGCAGTTTAACTTGGAGGGGCAGGAAGGGTACTGAAGCTTTCTTT	CASSLTWRGRKGTEAFF
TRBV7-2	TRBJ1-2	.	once	TGTGCCAGCAGCTTAAACAGGTTCTACACCTTC	CASSLNRFYTF
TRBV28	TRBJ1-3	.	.	TGTGCCAGCAGTTTACGTGACACGTACTCTGGAAACACCATATATTTT	CASSLRDTYSGNTIYF
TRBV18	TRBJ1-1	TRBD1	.	TGTGCCAGCTCACGGGACAGGGTCCAAGCGAACACTGAAGCTTTCTTT	CASSRDRVQANTEAFF
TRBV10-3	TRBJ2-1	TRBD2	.	TGTGCCATCAGGATAGCGGGGGGCCAGGGCAATGAGCAGTTCTTC	CAIRIAGGQGNEQFF
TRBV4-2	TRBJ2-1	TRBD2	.	TGTGCCAGCAGCCAAGTAAGCGGGGGGGCCTACAATGAGCAGTTCTTC	CASSQVSGGAYNEQFF
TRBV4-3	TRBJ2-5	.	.	TGCGCCAGCAGCCAAGAATGGGCAGCTCGAGAGACCCAGTACTTC	CASSQEWAARETQYF
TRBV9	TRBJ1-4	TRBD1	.	TGTGCCAGCACCCGCGGGACAGCAACTAATGAAAAACTGTTTTTT	CASTRGTATNEKLFF
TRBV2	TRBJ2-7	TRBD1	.	TGTGCCAGCAGTGTGGACAGGGGCCCCTACGAGCAGTACTTC	CASSVDRGPYEQYF
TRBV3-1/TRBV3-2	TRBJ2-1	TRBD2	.	TGTGCCAGCAGCCACCTGACTAGCGGCTCCTACAATGAGCAGTTCTTC	CASSHLTSGSYNEQFF
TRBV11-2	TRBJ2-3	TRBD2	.	TGTGCCAGCAGCTTACGGGGGGAGGGAGATACGCAGTATTTT	CASSLRGEGDTQYF
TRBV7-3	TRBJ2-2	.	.	TGTGCCAGCAGCCCTCAGCCGACGGGGGCGAACACCGGGGAGCTGTTTTTT	CASSPQPTGANTGELFF
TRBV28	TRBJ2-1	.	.	TGTGCCAGCAGTTTAAGTAACCCGACTTTACAGTTCTTC	CASSLSNPTLQFF
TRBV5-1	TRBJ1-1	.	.	TGCGCCAGCAGCTGGGCCCCAGGGTCCCAGGTAACTGAAGCTTTCTTT	CASSWAPGSQVTEAFF
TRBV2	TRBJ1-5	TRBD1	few	TGTGCCAGCAGTGGAGGGACAGAGAATCAGCCCCAGCATTTT	CASSGGTENQPQHF
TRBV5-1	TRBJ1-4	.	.	TGCGCCAGCAGCTTGGGAGCGAGGGAAGGTGAAAAACTGTTTTTT	CASSLGAREGEKLFF
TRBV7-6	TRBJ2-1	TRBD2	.	TGTGCCAGCAGCTCGCTTGCTAGCGGGGGGGCCAGCGCCAATGAGCAGTTCTTC	CASSSLASGGASANEQFF
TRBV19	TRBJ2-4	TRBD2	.	TGTGCCAGCTCCGTGGGGGGGACTTCGGGGCCCAAAAACATTCAGTACTTC	CASSVGGTSGPKNIQYF
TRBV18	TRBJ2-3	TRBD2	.	TGTGCCAGCTCACCCGGACTAGCGGGCACAGATACGCAGTATTTT	CASSPGLAGTDTQYF
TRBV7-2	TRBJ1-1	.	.	TGTGCCAGCAGCTACGCCCCGGGAGCGAACACTGAAGCTTTCTTT	CASSYAPGANTEAFF
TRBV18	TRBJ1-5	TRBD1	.	TGTGCCAGCTCACGAGGGACAGATAGCAATCAGCCCCAGCATTTT	CASSRGTDSNQPQHF
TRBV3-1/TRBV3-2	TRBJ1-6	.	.	TGTGCCAGCAGCCAAGAAATAAACAGGGTAAATTCACCCCTCCACTTT	CASSQEINRVNSPLHF
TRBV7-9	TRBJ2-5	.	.	TGTGCCAGCAGCTTTGATGGGGCGAAGACCCAGTACTTC	CASSFDGAKTQYF
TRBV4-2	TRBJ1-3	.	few	TGTGCCAGCAGCCAAGACGGGGCGGGGGGAAACACCATATATTTT	CASSQDGAGGNTIYF
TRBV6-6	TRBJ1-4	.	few	TGTGCCAGCAGTCGCCGGGACACCTTTGCAACTAATGAAAAACTGTTTTTT	CASSRRDTFATNEKLFF
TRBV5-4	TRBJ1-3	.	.	TGTGCCAGCAGCCAGATCTCTGGAAACACCATATATTTT	CASSQISGNTIYF
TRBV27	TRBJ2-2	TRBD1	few	TGTGCCAGCAAGGGGGGGACAGGGAGCACCGGGGAGCTGTTTTTT	CASKGGTGSTGELFF
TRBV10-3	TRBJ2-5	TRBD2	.	TGTGCCATCAGTGCTAGGACTAGCGGATTTGAAGAGACCCAGTACTTC	CAISARTSGFEETQYF
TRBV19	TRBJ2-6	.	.	TGTGCCAGTAGTCTGTCTGGGGCCAACGTCCTGACTTTC	CASSLSGANVLTF
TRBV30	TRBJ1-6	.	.	TGTGCCTGGAGTGTACAAGGCAGGGGAATTTCACCCCTCCACTTT	CAWSVQGRGISPLHF
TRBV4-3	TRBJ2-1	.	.	TGCGCCAGCAGCCAAGAGGGGGGGCAGGGATCCTACAATGAGCAGTTCTTC	CASSQEGGQGSYNEQFF
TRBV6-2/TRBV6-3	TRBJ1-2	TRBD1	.	TGTGCCAGCAGTACGGGACAGCGGGATGGCTACACCTTC	CASSTGQRDGYTF
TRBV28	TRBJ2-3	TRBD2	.	TGTGCCAGCGCGCGGGGGGGCGCAGATACGCAGTATTTT	CASARGGADTQYF
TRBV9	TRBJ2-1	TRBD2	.	TGTGCCAGCAGCTTCTTTAGCGGGGGGTACAATGAGCAGTTCTTC	CASSFFSGGYNEQFF
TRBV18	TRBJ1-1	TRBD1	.	TGTGCCAGCTCGCACGACCGGGACAGAGGTGAAGCTTTCTTT	CASSHDRDRGEAFF
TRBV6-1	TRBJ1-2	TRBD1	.	TGTGCCAGCAGTCCCGGACAGGCGGGCTATGGCTACACCTTC	CASSPGQAGYGYTF
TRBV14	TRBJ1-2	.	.	TGTGCCAGCAGCCAAGATCAAGGGGGATTCGGCTACACCTTC	CASSQDQGGFGYTF
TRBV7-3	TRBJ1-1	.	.	TGTGCCAGCAGCTTACAGGGTGGGGATCACACTGAAGCTTTCTTT	CASSLQGGDHTEAFF
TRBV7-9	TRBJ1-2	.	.	TGTGCCAGCAGCCCTCGATCCTCGGGAGGGGGCTACACCTTC	CASSPRSSGGGYTF
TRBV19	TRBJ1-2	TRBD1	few	TGTGCCAGTAGTATAGCGGACAGGGTGCGATATGGCTACACCTTC	CASSIADRVRYGYTF
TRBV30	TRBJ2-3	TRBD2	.	TGTGCCTGGAGTAGCGGGGGGCCCCTCACAGATACGCAGTATTTT	CAWSSGGPLTDTQYF
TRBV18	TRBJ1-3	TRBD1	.	TGTGCCAGCTCACCCTTGGGACAGGGGAGCTCTGGAAACACCATATATTTT	CASSPLGQGSSGNTIYF
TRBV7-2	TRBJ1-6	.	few	TGTGCCAGCAGCTTAGATCAGGTTTCTAATTCACCCCTCCACTTT	CASSLDQVSNSPLHF
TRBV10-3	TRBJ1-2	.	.	TGTGCCATCAAAGAAGGGGATTCCTTATTCTATGGCTACACCTTC	CAIKEGDSLFYGYTF
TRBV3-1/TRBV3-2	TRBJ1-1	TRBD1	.	TGTGCCAGCAGCCCCACAGGGGCGGACGACACTGAAGCTTTCTTT	CASSPTGADDTEAFF
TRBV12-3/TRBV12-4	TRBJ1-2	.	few	TGTGCCAGCAGTTTCGGGGTGGCCTATGGCTACACCTTC	CASSFGVAYGYTF
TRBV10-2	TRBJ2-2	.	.	TGCGCCAGCAGTGAGTACCTTCGACAGGCGAACACCGGGGAGCTGTTTTTT	CASSEYLRQANTGELFF
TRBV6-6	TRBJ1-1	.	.	TGTGCCAGCAGTTTTCAGGGCGGGGACACTGAAGCTTTCTTT	CASSFQGGDTEAFF
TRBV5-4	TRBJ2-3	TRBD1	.	TGTGCCAGCAGCTCGACAGGGGGCACAGATACGCAGTATTTT	CASSSTGGTDTQYF
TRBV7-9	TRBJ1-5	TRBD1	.	TGTGCCAGCAGCTTAGGACAGGGGAATCAGCCCCAGCATTTT	CASSLGQGNQPQHF
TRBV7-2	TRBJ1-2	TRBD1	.	TGTGCCAGCAGCTTAGACAGGGGGGGCTATGGCTACACCTTC	CASSLDRGGYGYTF
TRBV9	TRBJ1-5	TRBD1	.	TGTGCCAGCAGCGAGGGGACAGGCCTTTATAGCAATCAGCCCCAGCATTTT	CASSEGTGLYSNQPQHF
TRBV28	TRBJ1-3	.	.	TGTGCCAGCAGCTCTTTTCCGGTAAACACCATATATTTT	CASSSFPVNTIYF
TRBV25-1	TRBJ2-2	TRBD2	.	TGTGCCAGCAGTGTCCAAAGCGGGGGGGCGACCGGGGAGCTGTTTTTT	CASSVQSGGATGELFF